This TCR beta chain was found in a study of read filtering for tumor transcriptome and immune sequencing. The overall study: The cohort had about 16 men and approximately 13 women aged about 45 to 80, mean around 66 years. Roughly 8 patients were R-ISS I, more than 15 were R-ISS II, six or seven were R-ISS III.

The study's findings and limits: Dropping single-read clonotypes raised IR-seq and RNA-seq shared-clonotype correlation. This fraction held mixed bone marrow immune cells after CD138-negative sorting.

The library was built from about 0.4 ug RNA with molecular barcoded adaptors for alpha/delta and beta/gamma chains. TCRdb reanalysed the reads using MiXCR and keeps one entry per CDR3 protein. This table has more than 55,000 distinct CDR3 sequences, roughly 19% appearing once. The germline CDR1 and CDR2 sequences are KGHSH and LQKENI. The CDR3 loop spans 14 amino acids. Trimming removed 3 bases at V and 2 bases at J, with 9 bases between. This clonotype has a count of ten or more. Antigen specificity is unknown. Sequenced: a population of CD138-negative cells sorted from bone marrow. The origin of this receptor is a donor at least 40 years old with multiple myeloma. The chain employs TRBV18 and TRBJ2-3; D is unresolved. CDR3 coding DNA: TGTGCCAGCTCACCGCGACCGACCACAGATACGCAGTATTTT. It yields the protein CASSPRPTTDTQYF. Full variable domain (missing parts from reference TRBV18 and TRBJ2-3): NAGVMQNPRHLVRRRGQEARLRCSPMKGHSHVYWYRQLPEEGLKFMVYLQKENIIDESGMPKERFSAEFPKEGPSILRIQQVVRGDSAAYFCASSPRPTTDTQYFGPGTRLTVL.